This T cell receptor beta chain was obtained from a study of blood T cell repertoires in COVID-19 (dated by TCRdb to 2018 to 2021). Describing the broader study: Samples covering the acute and convalescent phases of COVID-19 were provided by collaborators in the United States, Italy and Spain. Subjects who had been exposed to COVID-19, were actively infected with it, or had recovered from it provided the deeply sampled blood TCRbeta repertoires that made up the dataset. Samples came from the ongoing ImmuneRACE study (first 160 participants) plus 1,254 subjects from 6 global collaborators. HLA class I and class II types, where available, came from metadata supplied by the sample provider rather than from assay-based typing. The repertoires were released in a freely available public database meant as a resource for research on the immune response to SARS-CoV-2. The sample metadata nearly always contained a de-identified subject ID, COVID-19 status, age in years and sex. The material from the prospective study consisted of cDNA or gDNA derived from T cells, B-cell-depleted T cells, or PBMCs.

TCRbeta CDR3 regions were amplified from genomic DNA using the immunoSEQ Assay, a bias-controlled multiplex PCR. As for how the authors treated the data: Within the assay, amplification of reference gene primers was used to estimate how many nucleated cells each sample contained. Sequence reads were collapsed and filtered to measure the absolute abundance of every unique TCRbeta CDR3 rearrangement. For each sample, productive Simpson clonality was calculated as the square root of Simpson's diversity index over productive rearrangements. The immuneACCESS repertoire file appears here via TCRdb, limited to in-frame rearrangements. These files lack a portion of the clones; in checked studies, under half of the deficit traces to unresolved V genes, and the cause of the others is not known. Clonal size and the V and J genes are those of that table, whereas D and trimming came from the DNA. Within this sample are roughly 290,000 clones, with 90% of them counted one time only. The leading ten clones occupy 6.5% to 8% of the sample.

Results and caveats for the whole study, not just this receptor: The quantity of clinical and demographic metadata differed by source and by participant and was supplied without curation.

In Seattle, one collaborating source enrolled patients while the infection was active and tracked those patients longitudinally over the course of disease. Each collaborating institution followed its own protocols to collect whole blood in K2EDTA tubes. Collaborator samples were shipped for TCRbeta analysis as frozen whole blood, isolated PBMCs, or DNA extracted from either sample type. V has 5 bases trimmed and J has 7 bases trimmed; junction bases matching no gene number 4. The CDR3, cysteine through phenylalanine, is 14 amino acids long. The kept DNA is CDR3 alone, 42 bases in frame from the first base. Taken from the germline V gene, the CDR1 and CDR2 loops are MDHEN and SYDVKM. As regards this clone: Its antigen remains undetermined. Base qualities are not recorded, but no much larger clone differs from it by a single base. Other DNA variants within this sample encode the same CDR3.

This clonotype originated in a woman aged 25-40 years with COVID-19, enrolled during active disease. The sample consisted of peripheral blood. The V gene is TRBV28 and the J gene is TRBJ1-4, with 10 bases matching TRBD1. CDR3 region: CASSRQGAREKLFF. The DNA sequence is given as TGTGCCAGCAGTCGACAGGGGGCTCGTGAAAAACTGTTTTTT.